The clone carrying this TCR beta chain has a single count. Its antigen is not known. Sequencing was performed with immunoSEQ multiplex PCR; in TCRdb, only in-frame clones are kept and a portion is missing. The table includes some 41,000 clones, roughly 91% detected once. These data come from a study of T cells in localized non-small cell lung cancer. Overall study findings and caveats: Uninvolved adjacent lung showed higher T cell clonality than tumor. Adjacent lung had a median roughly 61 of the 100 largest tumor clones. Elevated circulating T cell density in blood was associated with longer overall survival.

The CDR3 runs to 20 residues. The ends were cut back, 1 base at V and 0 bases at J, with 22 bases in the middle. In germline, CDR1 is MGHRA, CDR2 YSYEKL. The chain employs TRBV4-1 and TRBJ2-1; D is ambiguous. This clonotype was obtained from a woman aged 35 to 75 with stage II lung adenocarcinoma. This specimen consisted of PBMCs, obtained before any cancer treatment. CDR3 nucleotides: TGCGCCAGCAGCCAAGTCCCAGTCTACCTCAGCTTTAGCTCCTACAATGAGCAGTTCTTC. Amino acid sequence: CASSQVPVYLSFSSYNEQFF.